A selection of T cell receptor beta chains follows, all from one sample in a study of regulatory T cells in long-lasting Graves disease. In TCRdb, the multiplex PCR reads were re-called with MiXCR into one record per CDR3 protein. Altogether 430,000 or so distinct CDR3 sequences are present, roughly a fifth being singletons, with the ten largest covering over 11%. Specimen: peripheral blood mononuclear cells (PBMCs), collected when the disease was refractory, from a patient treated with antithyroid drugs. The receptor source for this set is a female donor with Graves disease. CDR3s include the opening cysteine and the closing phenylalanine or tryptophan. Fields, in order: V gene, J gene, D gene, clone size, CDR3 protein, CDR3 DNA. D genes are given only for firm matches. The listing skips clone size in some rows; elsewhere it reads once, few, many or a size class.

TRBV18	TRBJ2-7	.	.	CASSPPSGPTTYEQYF	TGTGCCAGCTCACCACCAAGTGGACCGACCACCTACGAGCAGTACTTC
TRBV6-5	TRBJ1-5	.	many	CASSYSLAGGRNQPQHF	TGTGCCAGCAGTTACTCCCTGGCCGGTGGCCGGAATCAGCCCCAGCATTTT
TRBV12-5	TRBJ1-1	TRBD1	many	CATPQGGQGAFF	TGTGCTACCCCTCAGGGGGGCCAAGGAGCTTTCTTT
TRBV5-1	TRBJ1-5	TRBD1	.	CASSPLGQGEAQHF	TGCGCCAGCAGCCCCTTGGGACAGGGAGAGGCCCAGCATTTT
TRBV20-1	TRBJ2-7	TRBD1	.	CSAPGQGFYEQYF	TGCAGTGCCCCGGGACAGGGGTTTTACGAGCAGTACTTC
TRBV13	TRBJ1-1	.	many	CASSPNRREAFF	TGTGCCAGCAGCCCGAACCGAAGGGAGGCTTTCTTT
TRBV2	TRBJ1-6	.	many	CASSSTTGPGNSPLHF	TGTGCCAGCAGTTCGACCACAGGGCCGGGGAATTCACCCCTCCACTTT
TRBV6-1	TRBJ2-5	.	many	CASRGKTPETQYF	TGTGCCAGCAGGGGGAAGACTCCAGAGACCCAGTACTTC
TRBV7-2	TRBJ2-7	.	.	CANSLSGESYEQYF	TGTGCCAACAGCTTATCGGGGGAGAGCTACGAGCAGTACTTC
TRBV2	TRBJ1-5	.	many	CASRKGTEYSNQPQHF	TGTGCCAGCAGGAAAGGTACAGAGTATAGCAATCAGCCCCAGCATTTT
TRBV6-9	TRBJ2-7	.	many	CASSYYLGSYEQYF	TGTGCCAGCAGTTACTATTTGGGTTCCTACGAGCAGTACTTC
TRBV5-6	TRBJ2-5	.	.	CASSFLKTEQETQYF	TGTGCCAGCAGCTTTCTAAAGACAGAACAAGAGACCCAGTACTTC
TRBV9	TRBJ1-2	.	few	CASSGGGRADGYTF	TGTGCCAGCAGCGGGGGGGGCAGGGCCGATGGCTACACCTTC
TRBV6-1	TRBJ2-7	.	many	CASATRGNEQYF	TGTGCCAGCGCGACACGGGGGAACGAGCAGTACTTC
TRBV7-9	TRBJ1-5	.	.	CASSSKDYQPQHF	TGTGCCAGCAGCTCCAAGGACTATCAGCCCCAGCATTTT
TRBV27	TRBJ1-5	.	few	CASSSSGVWQPQHF	TGTGCCAGCAGTTCTTCAGGGGTGTGGCAGCCCCAGCATTTT
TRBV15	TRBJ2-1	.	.	CATSGTGSSYNEQFF	TGTGCCACCAGCGGTACGGGGAGCTCCTACAATGAGCAGTTCTTC
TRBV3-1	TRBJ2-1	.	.	CASSLSGSGGYEQFF	TGTGCCAGCAGCCTAAGCGGCAGTGGGGGGTATGAGCAGTTCTTC
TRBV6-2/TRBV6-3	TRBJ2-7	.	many	CASSSTAFDEQYF	TGTGCCAGCAGCTCGACGGCTTTCGACGAGCAGTACTTC
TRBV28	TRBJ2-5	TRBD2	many	CASRAGGEETQYF	TGTGCCAGCAGAGCGGGAGGGGAAGAGACCCAGTACTTC